Shown below are 29 T cell receptor beta chains from a single sample sequenced in a study of blood T cell repertoires in COVID-19. Here immunoSEQ multiplex PCR was the method, and the copy in TCRdb shows in-frame clones only, minus some. The sample has 300,000 or so clones, 80% to 90% seen once. Sequenced input: peripheral blood. These receptors were taken from a woman aged 45-59 years with acute or convalescent COVID-19.

The V and J genes are TRBV7-2 and TRBJ1-2; D is uncertain. Germline V lookup: CDR1 SGHTA, CDR2 FQGNSA. This CDR3 contains 14 residues. With 0 bases removed from V and 0 bases from J, the gap between germline ends came to 5 bases. CDR3 amino acids: CASSLALANYGYTF. The CDR3, as DNA: TGTGCCAGCAGCTTAGCGCTAGCTAACTATGGCTACACCTTC. The full variable domain, its missing parts supplied by reference TRBV7-2 and TRBJ1-2, is GAGVSQSPSNKVTEKGKDVELRCDPISGHTALYWYRQSLGQGLEFLIYFQGNSAPDKSGLPSDRFSAERTGGSVSTLTIQRTQQEDSAVYLCASSLALANYGYTFGSGTRLTVV.

The rearrangement links TRBV5-1 to TRBJ1-2; 8 nucleotides agree with TRBD1. V shed 4 bases and J 7 bases; nucleotides not matched to a gene: 6. Germline V CDR1 and CDR2: SGHRS, YFSETQ. This CDR3 is built from 13 residues. The chain's CDR3 is CASSVDREGGYTF. The CDR3 nucleotides are TGCGCCAGCAGCGTGGACAGGGAGGGTGGCTACACCTTC.

CDR3 coding DNA: TGTGCCAGCAGCTCGGGACTAGCCGAAGAGACCCAGTACTTC. Translating it yields CASSSGLAEETQYF. This chain links TRBV5-6 with TRBJ2-5; 9 bases line up with TRBD2. The CDR3 totals 14 residues. Germline-derived CDR1 and CDR2 are SGHDT and YYEEEE. J gave up 3 bases and V 3 bases, and 3 bases lay outside the gene matches. The full variable domain, its missing parts supplied by reference TRBV5-6 and TRBJ2-5, is DAGVTQSPTHLIKTRGQQVTLRCSPKSGHDTVSWYQQALGQGPQFIFQYYEEEERQRGNFPDRFSGHQFPNYSSELNVNALLLGDSALYLCASSSGLAEETQYFGPGTRLLVL.

This clone was seen more than once but under ten times. The CDR3 spells CASSLTSEGNSGTQYF. The CDR3, as DNA: TGCGCCAGCAGCCTGACTAGCGAGGGTAATTCAGGGACCCAGTACTTC. V is TRBV23-1 and J is TRBJ2-5, with 8 bases fitting TRBD2. TRBV23-1 is labeled an ORF, and its function is uncertain. V lost 6 bases and J lost 7; bases outside the gene matches: 16. The CDR3 spans 16 residues.

The chain joins TRBV12-3 or TRBV12-4 to TRBJ2-2; D ambiguous. CDR3 length equals 13 residues. Trimming cost V 5 bases and J 7 bases, with 11 bases left between them. The CDR3 spells CASSPHAGGELFF. Written as DNA, the CDR3 is TGTGCCAGCAGTCCCCATGCCGGCGGGGAGCTGTTTTTT.

The chain has TRBV3-1 (or the pseudogene TRBV3-2) and TRBJ1-5; D not resolved. This CDR3 has 16 amino acids. V was shortened by 0 bases and J by 2 bases, with 11 bases between the two germline ends. Germline CDR1 reads LGHDT; CDR2 reads YNNKEL (reference sequence). CDR3 sequence reads: CASSQDPGAGNQPQHF. In DNA, the CDR3 is TGTGCCAGCAGCCAAGATCCGGGAGCGGGCAATCAGCCCCAGCATTTT.

The chain couples TRBV5-6 to TRBJ2-7; 8 bases fit TRBD2. Unmatched junction bases numbered 5, after V lost 0 bases and J lost 3 bases. CDR1 and CDR2 from the germline V gene are SGHDT and YYEEEE. The CDR3 has 15 residues. CDR3 sequence (DNA): TGTGCCAGCAGCTTGGTACCTAGCGGGTTCTACGAGCAGTACTTC. Translation: CASSLVPSGFYEQYF.

The chain has TRBV11-2 and TRBJ1-2; TRBD1 agrees at 12 bases. There are 15 residues in the CDR3. CDR1 is SGHAT, CDR2 FQNNGV, per germline. J lost 8 bases, V lost 6 bases, and 10 bases had no gene match. CDR3 nucleotide sequence: TGTGCCAGCAGTGCCGGGACAGGGGGCACGGGGGGCTACACCTTC. Amino acids: CASSAGTGGTGGYTF.

The gene calls are TRBV27 and TRBJ2-3; D remains ambiguous. CDR1 is MNHEY and CDR2 is SMNVEV in the germline V gene (reference sequence). The CDR3 runs to 16 residues. V lost 0 bases and J 6 bases, leaving 16 bases between the germline ends. CDR3 nucleotides: TGTGCCAGCAGTTTATCTTTGATGGAGAGGCTCGATACGCAGTATTTT. Encoded protein: CASSLSLMERLDTQYF.

The chain links TRBV6-6 to TRBJ1-2, with D maybe TRBD1 (5 bases). V dropped 6 bases and J dropped 8 bases, with 19 bases sitting between them. The CDR3 consists of 14 residues. Per germline, CDR1 MNHNY and CDR2 SVGAGI (reference sequence). The CDR3 loop is CASRAQGRAEGYTF. The CDR3 bases are TGTGCCAGCAGAGCCCAGGGCAGGGCGGAGGGCTACACCTTC.

J is TRBJ2-1 and V is TRBV12-3 or TRBV12-4; a weak D match, TRBD1 (5 bases). CDR3 length: 13 amino acids. The germline V and J ends were trimmed by 3 bases and 8 bases, with 11 bases remaining between them. The CDR3: CASSFNRRDEQFF. The CDR3 bases are TGTGCCAGCAGTTTCAACAGGCGAGATGAGCAGTTCTTC.

The gene calls are TRBV5-1 and TRBJ2-1; a possible D gene is TRBD1 (5 bases). V was trimmed by 5 bases and J by 8 bases, leaving 8 bases between them. CDR3 length: 11 residues. Germline CDR1 SGHRS, CDR2 YFSETQ. CDR3 sequence: CASRQVDEQFF. The CDR3 bases are TGCGCCAGCAGACAGGTCGATGAGCAGTTCTTC.

The V and J genes are TRBV7-9 and TRBJ1-5, with TRBD1 as a possible D gene (5 bases). Germline V gene lookup returns CDR1 SEHNR and CDR2 FQNEAQ (reference sequence). With 5 bases removed from V and 11 bases from J, the gap between germline ends came to 13 bases. This CDR3 comprises 12 residues. CDR3: CASSIDSATQHF. DNA for the CDR3: TGTGCCAGCAGCATCGACAGTGCGACCCAGCATTTT.

CDR3 residues: CASSHRDREHQPQHF. DNA for the CDR3: TGTGCCAGCAGTCATCGGGACAGGGAGCATCAGCCCCAGCATTTT. The rearrangement uses TRBV2 and TRBJ1-5, with TRBD1 matching 9 bases. Germline V gene data show CDR1 as SNHLY and CDR2 as FYNNEI. V trimming: 5 bases; J trimming: 5 bases; junction bases outside the gene matches: 7. The CDR3 extends over 15 amino acids.

The CDR3 DNA follows: TGTGCCTGGAGTCCGAGCGGGGGGGCCTGGGAGACCCAGTACTTC. It encodes CAWSPSGGAWETQYF. V is TRBV30 and J is TRBJ2-5; 10 positions agree with TRBD2. This CDR3 region has 15 residues. Germline CDR1 is GTSNPN and CDR2 is SVGIG (reference sequence). The junction had 8 bases not matched to a gene; V was cut back by 2 bases and J by 5 bases.

This rearrangement joins TRBV5-1 to TRBJ2-1; possibly TRBD1 for D (6 bases). The germline gives CDR1 SGHRS, CDR2 YFSETQ. Deletions cut 10 bases from V and 8 bases from J, with 25 bases between. There are 15 residues in the CDR3. CDR3 sequence: CASTPQGRLVDEQFF. The DNA of the CDR3 is TGCGCCTCTACCCCACAGGGACGTCTCGTCGATGAGCAGTTCTTC.

The J gene is TRBJ1-2, the V gene TRBV6-1, with TRBD1 as a possible D gene (6 bases). V was trimmed by 3 bases and J by 4 bases, leaving 15 bases between them. The germline CDR1 and CDR2 sequences are MNHNS and SASEGT. CDR3 length: 15 residues. The CDR3 here is CASSEGLMGAYGYTF. The CDR3 DNA reads as TGTGCCAGCAGTGAGGGCCTAATGGGGGCCTATGGCTACACCTTC.

V and J are TRBV7-9 and TRBJ2-7; tentative D call: TRBD1 (6 bases). Looked up from germline, CDR1 is SEHNR and CDR2 is FQNEAQ (reference sequence). The V gene lost 4 bases and the J gene lost 6 bases, with 19 bases spanning the gap. CDR3 length: 15 residues. In nucleotides, the CDR3 is TGTGCCAGCAGCTCCTCGGGGCAGGGGTTTTTCGAGCAGTACTTC. It specifies CASSSSGQGFFEQYF. The full variable domain, with the rest looked up from reference TRBV7-9 and TRBJ2-7, is DTGVSQNPRHKITKRGQNVTFRCDPISEHNRLYWYRQTLGQGPEFLTYFQNEAQLEKSRLLSDRFSAERPKGSFSTLEIQRTEQGDSAMYLCASSSSGQGFFEQYFGPGTRLTVT.

The CDR3 spells CASSERTGGDYGYTF. The CDR3 coding sequence is TGCGCCAGCAGCGAACGGACAGGGGGGGACTATGGCTACACCTTC. The chain links TRBV4-1 to TRBJ1-2, with 10 bases fitting TRBD1. V lost 5 bases, J lost 3 bases, and 6 bases stayed unmatched. The CDR3 is made up of 15 amino acids. The germline CDR1 and CDR2 sequences are MGHRA and YSYEKL.

The chain carries TRBV4-1 and TRBJ1-5, with 7 bases that match TRBD1. Germline-derived CDR1 and CDR2 are MGHRA and YSYEKL. This CDR3 region has 15 residues. Unmatched junction bases numbered 6, after V lost 0 bases and J lost 7 bases. CDR3 DNA: TGCGCCAGCAGCCAAGAGGGCAGGGGGGAACAGCCCCAGCATTTT. This encodes CASSQEGRGEQPQHF.

The chain employs TRBV27 and TRBJ2-7; 7 bases are shared with TRBD1. The CDR3 runs to 14 residues. V shed 6 bases and J 2 bases; nucleotides not matched to a gene: 7. Germline values: CDR1 MNHEY, CDR2 SMNVEV (reference sequence). The DNA for the CDR3 is TGTGCCAGCAGGCTCCGGGACAGCACCTACGAGCAGTACTTC. Translation: CASRLRDSTYEQYF.

The rearrangement joins TRBV7-2 to TRBJ1-2, with TRBD1 matching 8 bases. V shed 3 bases, J shed 4 bases, and the junction held 1 base outside the gene matches. The CDR3 runs to 13 residues. Per germline, CDR1 SGHTA and CDR2 FQGNSA. CDR3 nucleotides: TGTGCCAGCAGCTTGGACAGGGCCTATGGCTACACCTTC. It codes for CASSLDRAYGYTF.

The chain joins TRBV3-1 (or the pseudogene TRBV3-2) to TRBJ2-4, with D tentatively TRBD2 (6 bases). Germline V gene data show CDR1 as LGHDT and CDR2 as YNNKEL (reference sequence). Trimming removed 3 bases from V and 7 bases from J, with 10 bases in between. This CDR3 contains 13 residues. The CDR3 sequence: CASSHSRGNIQYF. The CDR3, as DNA: TGTGCCAGCAGCCATTCACGGGGGAACATTCAGTACTTC.

This rearrangement joins TRBV7-9 to TRBJ1-2; 7 bases agree with TRBD1. Germline values: CDR1 SEHNR, CDR2 FQNEAQ (reference sequence). Trimming took 5 bases from V and 1 from J; bases not matched to a gene: 10. This CDR3 has 16 amino acids. The CDR3 reads CASSRTGTVLNYGYTF. In nucleotides, the CDR3 is TGTGCCAGCAGCAGAACCGGGACAGTTCTTAACTATGGCTACACCTTC.

The rearrangement uses TRBV18 and TRBJ1-1, with 10 nucleotides matching TRBD1. Germline lookup yields CDR1 KGHSH and CDR2 LQKENI. The CDR3 has 14 amino acids. J lost 4 bases, V lost 5 bases, and 4 bases had no gene match. The CDR3 loop is CASSSGTGVTEAFF. For the CDR3, the DNA is TGTGCCAGCTCATCCGGGACAGGGGTCACTGAAGCTTTCTTT.

V gene TRBV5-1 combines with J gene TRBJ2-5; D unresolved. V lost 3 bases to trimming and J lost 2 bases, with 5 bases between them. In germline, CDR1 is SGHRS, CDR2 YFSETQ. This CDR3 comprises 12 residues. CDR3 protein: CASSSSQETQYF. As DNA, the CDR3 is TGCGCCAGCAGCTCCAGTCAAGAGACCCAGTACTTC.

The gene calls are TRBV27 and TRBJ1-1; a weak D match, TRBD1 (5 bases). The CDR3 consists of 14 residues. Deletions cut 5 bases from V and 3 bases from J, with 13 bases between. Germline V gene sequence: CDR1 MNHEY, CDR2 SMNVEV (reference sequence). The DNA of the CDR3 is TGTGCCAGCAGTGAAGGGGTGTGGTACACTGAAGCTTTCTTT. Translating it yields CASSEGVWYTEAFF.

The genes are TRBV3-1 (or the pseudogene TRBV3-2) and TRBJ1-1; D not resolved. CDR1 LGHDT and CDR2 YNNKEL come from the germline V gene (reference sequence). The V end lost 1 base, the J end lost 4 bases, and 10 bases lay between the germline ends. This CDR3 is 14 amino acids long. CDR3 sequence (DNA): TGTGCCAGCAGCCAAGTGGGCAGAACCACTGAAGCTTTCTTT. It yields the protein CASSQVGRTTEAFF.

The rearrangement links TRBV6-5 to TRBJ1-5; D gene uncertain. The V and J ends lost 6 bases and 9 bases respectively, with 18 bases between them. CDR1 and CDR2 (germline): MNHEY, SVGAGI. The CDR3 consists of 14 residues. The CDR3 nucleotides read TGTGCCAGCAGGCCAGCCGGGGTTCATGGGCCCCAGCATTTT. The encoded protein is CASRPAGVHGPQHF.